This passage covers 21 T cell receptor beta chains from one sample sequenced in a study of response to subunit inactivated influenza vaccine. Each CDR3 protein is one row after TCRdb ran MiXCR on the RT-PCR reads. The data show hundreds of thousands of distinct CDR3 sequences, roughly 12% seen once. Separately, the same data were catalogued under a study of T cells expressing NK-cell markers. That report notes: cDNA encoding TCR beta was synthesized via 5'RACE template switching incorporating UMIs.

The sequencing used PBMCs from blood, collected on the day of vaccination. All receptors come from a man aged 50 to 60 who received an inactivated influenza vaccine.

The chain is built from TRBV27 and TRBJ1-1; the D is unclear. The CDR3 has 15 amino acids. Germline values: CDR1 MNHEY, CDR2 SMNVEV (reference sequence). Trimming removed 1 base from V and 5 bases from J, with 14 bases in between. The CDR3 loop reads CASSLFYSEGTEAFF. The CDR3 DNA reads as TGTGCCAGCAGTTTATTTTACAGTGAGGGAACTGAAGCTTTCTTT.

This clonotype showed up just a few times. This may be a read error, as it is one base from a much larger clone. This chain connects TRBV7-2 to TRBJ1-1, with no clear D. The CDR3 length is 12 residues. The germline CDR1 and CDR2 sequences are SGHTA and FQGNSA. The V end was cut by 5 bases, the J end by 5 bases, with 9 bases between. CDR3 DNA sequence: TGTGCCAGCAGCCGGACGGGGACTGAAGCTTTCTTT. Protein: CASSRTGTEAFF.

The CDR3 sequence: CASSPGLAGAWATGNNEQFF. The DNA of the CDR3 is TGTGCCAGCAGTCCCGGACTAGCGGGTGCTTGGGCCACAGGAAACAATGAGCAGTTCTTC. The chain combines TRBV12-3 or TRBV12-4 with TRBJ2-1; 11 bases are shared with TRBD2. The length of the CDR3 is 20 residues. V was clipped by 5 bases and J by 5 bases; unmatched bases: 20.

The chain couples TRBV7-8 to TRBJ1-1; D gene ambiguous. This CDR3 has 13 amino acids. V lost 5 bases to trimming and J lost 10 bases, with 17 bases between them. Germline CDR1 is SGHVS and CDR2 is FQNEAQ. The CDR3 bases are TGTGCCAGCAGCAAAGGACGAATTGGTTCAGCTTTCTTT. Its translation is CASSKGRIGSAFF.

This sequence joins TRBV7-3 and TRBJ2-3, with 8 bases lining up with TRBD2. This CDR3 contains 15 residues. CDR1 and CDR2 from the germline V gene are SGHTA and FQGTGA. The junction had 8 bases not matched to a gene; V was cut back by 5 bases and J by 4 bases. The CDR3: CASSASGSRADTQYF. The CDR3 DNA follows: TGTGCCAGCAGCGCAAGCGGGAGTCGGGCAGATACGCAGTATTTT. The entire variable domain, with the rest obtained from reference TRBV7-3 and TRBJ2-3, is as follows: GAGVSQTPSNKVTEKGKYVELRCDPISGHTALYWYRQSLGQGPEFLIYFQGTGAADDSGLPNDRFFAVRPEGSVSTLKIQRTERGDSAVYLCASSASGSRADTQYFGPGTRLTVL.

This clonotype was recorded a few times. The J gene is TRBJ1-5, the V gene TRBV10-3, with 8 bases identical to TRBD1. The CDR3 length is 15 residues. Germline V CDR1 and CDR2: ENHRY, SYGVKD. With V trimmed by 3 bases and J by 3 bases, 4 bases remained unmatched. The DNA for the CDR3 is TGTGCCATCAGTGACAGGGGGCCTATCAATCAGCCCCAGCATTTT. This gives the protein CAISDRGPINQPQHF.

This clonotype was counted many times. The CDR3 region is CASSQEVRVTGGEQFF. The CDR3 coding sequence is TGTGCCAGCAGCCAAGAAGTTCGGGTCACTGGTGGTGAGCAGTTCTTC. The rearrangement joins TRBV3-1 to TRBJ2-1; D remains unclear. Germline values: CDR1 LGHDT, CDR2 YNNKEL (reference sequence). The CDR3 covers 16 residues. The germline V and J ends were trimmed by 0 bases and 9 bases, with 18 bases remaining between them.

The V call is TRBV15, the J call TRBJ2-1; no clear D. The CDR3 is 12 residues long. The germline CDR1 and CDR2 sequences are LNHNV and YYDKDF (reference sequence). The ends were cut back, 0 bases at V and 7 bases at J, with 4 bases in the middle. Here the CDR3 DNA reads TGTGCCACCAGCAGAGAGAGGAATGAGCAGTTCTTC. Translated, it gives CATSRERNEQFF.

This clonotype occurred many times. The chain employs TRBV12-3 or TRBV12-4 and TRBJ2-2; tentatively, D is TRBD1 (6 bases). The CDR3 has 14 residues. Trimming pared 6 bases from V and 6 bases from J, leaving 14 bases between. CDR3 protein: CASSPLTGSGELFF. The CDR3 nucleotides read TGTGCCAGCAGCCCCCTCACAGGGTCCGGGGAGCTGTTTTTT.

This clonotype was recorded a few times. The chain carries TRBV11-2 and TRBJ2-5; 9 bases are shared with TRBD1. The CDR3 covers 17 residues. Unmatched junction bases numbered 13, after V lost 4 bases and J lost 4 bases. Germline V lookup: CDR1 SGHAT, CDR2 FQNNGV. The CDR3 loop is CASSSRFRTGVTETQYF. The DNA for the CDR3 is TGTGCCAGCAGCTCAAGATTTAGGACAGGGGTAACAGAGACCCAGTACTTC. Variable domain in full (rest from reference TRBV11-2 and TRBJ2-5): EAGVAQSPRYKIIEKRQSVAFWCNPISGHATLYWYQQILGQGPKLLIQFQNNGVVDDSQLPKDRFSAERLKGVDSTLKIQPAKLEDSAVYLCASSSRFRTGVTETQYFGPGTRLLVL.

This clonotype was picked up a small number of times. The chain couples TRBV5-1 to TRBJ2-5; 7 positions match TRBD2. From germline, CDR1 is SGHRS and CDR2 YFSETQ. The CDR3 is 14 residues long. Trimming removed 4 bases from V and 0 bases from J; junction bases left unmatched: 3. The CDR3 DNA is TGCGCCAGCAGCCAGCGGGGTAACCAAGAGACCCAGTACTTC. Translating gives CASSQRGNQETQYF.

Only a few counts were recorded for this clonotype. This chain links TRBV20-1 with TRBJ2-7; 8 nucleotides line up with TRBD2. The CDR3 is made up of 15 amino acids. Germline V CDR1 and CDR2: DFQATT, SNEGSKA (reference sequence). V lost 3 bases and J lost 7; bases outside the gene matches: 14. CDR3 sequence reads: CSASGGALNSGEQYF. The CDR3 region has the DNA TGCAGTGCTAGCGGGGGGGCACTCAATTCTGGGGAGCAGTACTTC.

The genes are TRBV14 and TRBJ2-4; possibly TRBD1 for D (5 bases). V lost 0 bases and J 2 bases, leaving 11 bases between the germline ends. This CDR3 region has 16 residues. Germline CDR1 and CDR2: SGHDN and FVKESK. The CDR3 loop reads CASSQDQGFTKNIQYF. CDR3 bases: TGTGCCAGCAGCCAAGACCAGGGATTCACCAAAAACATTCAGTACTTC.

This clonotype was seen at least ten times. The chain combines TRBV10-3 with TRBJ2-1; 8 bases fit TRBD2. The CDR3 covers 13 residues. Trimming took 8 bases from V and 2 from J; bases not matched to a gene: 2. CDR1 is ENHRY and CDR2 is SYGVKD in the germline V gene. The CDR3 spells CAIGREAYNEQFF. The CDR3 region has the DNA TGTGCCATCGGGCGGGAGGCCTACAATGAGCAGTTCTTC.

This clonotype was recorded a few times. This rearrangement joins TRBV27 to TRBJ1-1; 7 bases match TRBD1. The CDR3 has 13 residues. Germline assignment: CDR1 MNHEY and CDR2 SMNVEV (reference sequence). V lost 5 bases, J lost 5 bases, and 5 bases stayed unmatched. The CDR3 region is CASSANRGTEAFF. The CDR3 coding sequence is TGTGCCAGCAGTGCAAACAGGGGAACTGAAGCTTTCTTT.

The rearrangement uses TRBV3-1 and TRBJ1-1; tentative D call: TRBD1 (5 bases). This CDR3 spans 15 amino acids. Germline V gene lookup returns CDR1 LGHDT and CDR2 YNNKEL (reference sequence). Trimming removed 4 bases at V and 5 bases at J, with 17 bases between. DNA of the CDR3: TGTGCCAGCAGCCCCCGTCCGGGGCCGTCGACTGAAGCTTTCTTT. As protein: CASSPRPGPSTEAFF. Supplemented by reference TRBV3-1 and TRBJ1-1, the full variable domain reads DTAVSQTPKYLVTQMGNDKSIKCEQNLGHDTMYWYKQDSKKFLKIMFSYNNKELIINETVPNRFSPKSPDKAHLNLHINSLELGDSAVYFCASSPRPGPSTEAFFGQGTRLTVV.

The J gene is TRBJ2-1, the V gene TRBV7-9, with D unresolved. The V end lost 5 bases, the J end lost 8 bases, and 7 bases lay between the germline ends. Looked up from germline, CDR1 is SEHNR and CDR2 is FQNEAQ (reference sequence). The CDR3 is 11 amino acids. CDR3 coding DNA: TGTGCCAGCAGCCCAATCCATGAGCAGTTCTTC. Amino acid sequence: CASSPIHEQFF.

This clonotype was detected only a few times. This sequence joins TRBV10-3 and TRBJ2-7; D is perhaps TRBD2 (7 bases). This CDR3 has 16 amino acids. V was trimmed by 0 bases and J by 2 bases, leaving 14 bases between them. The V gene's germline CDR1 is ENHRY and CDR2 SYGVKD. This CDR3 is CAISESRPRGPYEQYF. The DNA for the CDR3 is TGTGCCATCAGTGAGTCGAGGCCGCGGGGGCCCTACGAGCAGTACTTC.

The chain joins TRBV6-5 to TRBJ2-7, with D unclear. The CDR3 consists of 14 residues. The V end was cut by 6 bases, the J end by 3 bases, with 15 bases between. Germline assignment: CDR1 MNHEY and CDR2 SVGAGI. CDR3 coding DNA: TGTGCCAGCAGCTATGCGATTGTCGGCTACGAGCAGTACTTC. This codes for CASSYAIVGYEQYF.

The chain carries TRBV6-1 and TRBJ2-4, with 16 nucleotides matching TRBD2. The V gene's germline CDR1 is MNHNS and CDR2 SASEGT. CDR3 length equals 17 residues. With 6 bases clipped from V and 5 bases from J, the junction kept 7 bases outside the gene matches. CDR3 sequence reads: CASSSGTSGGAQNIQYF. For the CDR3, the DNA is TGTGCCAGCAGCTCCGGGACTAGCGGGGGGGCCCAAAACATTCAGTACTTC.

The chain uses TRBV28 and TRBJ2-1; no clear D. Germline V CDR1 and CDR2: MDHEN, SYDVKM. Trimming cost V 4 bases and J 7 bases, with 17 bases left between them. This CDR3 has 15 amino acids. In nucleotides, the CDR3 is TGTGCCAGCAGTTCACTGGGCCGCAGGAGTAATGAGCAGTTCTTC. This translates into CASSSLGRRSNEQFF.